This T cell receptor beta chain was sequenced in a study of graft-versus-host responses after intestinal transplantation. Looking at the study overall: Every transplant recipient was induced with anti-thymocyte globulin, then maintained on tacrolimus and steroids for 2 to 4 years. General observations from the study: Recipient bone marrow held GvH clones, some seen earlier in ileum or blood.

Repertoires were generated with immunoSEQ multiplex PCR, while TCRdb's copy carries only in-frame clones and drops some. The repertoire consists of roughly 120,000 clones, with just over 90% occurring once and the leading ten covering 0.4% to 0.55%. About this clone itself: Its antigen is as yet unknown.

The starting material was unstimulated CD8+ T cells sorted from spleen or lymph node cells, obtained before intestinal transplant. This TCR was recovered from a human donor who received an intestinal transplant.

This CDR3 reads CSVGGAGSTGELFF. CDR3 sequence (DNA): TGCAGCGTGGGAGGGGCAGGAAGCACCGGGGAGCTGTTTTTT. The rearrangement links TRBV29-1 to TRBJ2-2; 7 positions agree with TRBD2. Germline V gives CDR1 SQVTM, CDR2 ANQGSEA. The V and J ends lost 6 bases and 4 bases, in that order; junction bases with no gene match: 8. The CDR3 has 14 amino acids.